These 25 T cell receptor beta chains originate from one sample sequenced in a study of cytomegalovirus exposure and HLA in healthy donors. With 60 Vbeta and 13 Jbeta primers, the PCR was carried out. Profiling relied on immunoSEQ multiplex PCR, and the TCRdb table lists in-frame clones only, not all of them. Of roughly 290,000 clones listed, 80% were seen once; the top ten hold roughly 0.3%. Sequencing was done on a sample of PBMCs. The receptor source for this set is a girl aged 2-10 years in good health and CMV-seronegative.

The chain links TRBV5-6 to TRBJ2-7, with a possible D match to TRBD2 (6 bases). This CDR3 contains 15 residues. Trimming pared 4 bases from V and 3 bases from J, leaving 17 bases between. From germline, CDR1 is SGHDT and CDR2 YYEEEE. Here the CDR3 DNA reads TGTGCCAGCAGCCGATTAGGGACTGGAATCTACGAGCAGTACTTC. Translating it yields CASSRLGTGIYEQYF.

CDR3 DNA: TGTGCCAGCAGCCCGACAGGGGGGAATGAAAAACTGTTTTTT. This codes for CASSPTGGNEKLFF. This chain connects TRBV11-2 to TRBJ1-4; TRBD1 aligns across 9 bases. Germline lookup yields CDR1 SGHAT and CDR2 FQNNGV. The CDR3 covers 14 residues. The trim removed 5 bases at V and 5 bases at J, leaving 3 bases unmatched.

This clone was detected only a few times. Additional DNA sequences in this sample encode the identical CDR3. The chain carries TRBV5-1 and TRBJ2-2; 9 nucleotides line up with TRBD2. V dropped 2 bases and J dropped 1; count of bases not matched to a gene: 0. There are 15 residues in the CDR3. Germline lookup yields CDR1 SGHRS and CDR2 YFSETQ. DNA of the CDR3: TGCGCCAGCAGCTTAGCGGGAGGGAACACCGGGGAGCTGTTTTTT. Protein sequence: CASSLAGGNTGELFF.

The chain employs TRBV5-1 and TRBJ1-2; the D gene is possibly TRBD1 (6 bases). CDR3 length equals 13 residues. Germline CDR1 reads SGHRS; CDR2 reads YFSETQ. Trimming pared 4 bases from V and 5 bases from J, leaving 12 bases between. The CDR3 region is CASSLDSLYGYTF. The CDR3 DNA follows: TGCGCCAGCAGCCTGGACAGCCTGTATGGCTACACCTTC.

V usage is TRBV6-1 and J usage is TRBJ2-4; perhaps TRBD2 as D (5 bases). Germline loops: CDR1 MNHNS, CDR2 SASEGT. V was cut by 7 bases and J by 7 bases, with 14 bases left in between. The CDR3 has 13 residues. CDR3 nucleotides: TGTGCCAGCAATGGGTTGTGGGAGAACATTCAGTACTTC. It is translated as CASNGLWENIQYF.

V is TRBV7-9 and J is TRBJ1-3; 7 nucleotides match TRBD1. The trim removed 3 bases at V and 4 bases at J, leaving 18 bases unmatched. This CDR3 contains 19 residues. Per germline, CDR1 SEHNR and CDR2 FQNEAQ (reference sequence). The CDR3 loop is CASSFYRVTGVNSGNTIYF. The CDR3 region has the DNA TGTGCCAGCAGCTTTTATCGTGTAACAGGGGTGAATTCCGGAAACACCATATATTTT.

The rearrangement links TRBV5-1 to TRBJ2-1; 8 nucleotides align to TRBD2. V was clipped by 6 bases and J by 10 bases; unmatched bases: 18. CDR1 SGHRS and CDR2 YFSETQ come from the germline V gene. The CDR3 covers 16 residues. The CDR3 coding sequence is TGCGCCAGCACCTTCGTATCAAGCGGGAGTTTCAGGGAGCAGTTCTTC. This gives the protein CASTFVSSGSFREQFF.

This chain joins TRBV4-1 and TRBJ1-2; a weak D match, TRBD1 (6 bases). V was trimmed by 0 bases and J by 8 bases, leaving 16 bases between them. The CDR3 runs 15 residues. Per germline, CDR1 MGHRA and CDR2 YSYEKL. In nucleotides, the CDR3 is TGCGCCAGCAGCCAAGAAGCTACAGGGTCCAGAGGCTACACCTTC. Residues: CASSQEATGSRGYTF.

This chain joins TRBV7-9 and TRBJ1-5, with TRBD1 as a possible D gene (5 bases). This CDR3 region has 19 residues. Trimming pared 0 bases from V and 0 bases from J, leaving 18 bases between. Germline lookup yields CDR1 SEHNR and CDR2 FQNEAQ (reference sequence). The CDR3 coding sequence is TGTGCCAGCAGCTTAGCGACAGAGAACAGTATCTATAGCAATCAGCCCCAGCATTTT. Translation gives CASSLATENSIYSNQPQHF. The full variable domain, with the rest looked up from reference TRBV7-9 and TRBJ1-5, is DTGVSQNPRHKITKRGQNVTFRCDPISEHNRLYWYRQTLGQGPEFLTYFQNEAQLEKSRLLSDRFSAERPKGSFSTLEIQRTEQGDSAMYLCASSLATENSIYSNQPQHFGDGTRLSIL.

This chain connects TRBV28 to TRBJ2-1; 10 nucleotides agree with TRBD1. The length of the CDR3 is 15 residues. V was clipped by 5 bases and J by 7 bases; unmatched bases: 8. Germline CDR1 and CDR2: MDHEN and SYDVKM. This CDR3 reads CASSGPGTGANEQFF. The CDR3 DNA sequence: TGTGCCAGCAGTGGACCCGGGACAGGGGCTAATGAGCAGTTCTTC. Variable domain in full (rest from reference TRBV28 and TRBJ2-1): DVKVTQSSRYLVKRTGEKVFLECVQDMDHENMFWYRQDPGLGLRLIYFSYDVKMKEKGDIPEGYSVSREKKERFSLILESASTNQTSMYLCASSGPGTGANEQFFGPGTRLTVL.

The chain uses TRBV15 and TRBJ2-3, with D possibly being TRBD2 (6 bases). V was trimmed by 0 bases and J by 2 bases, leaving 33 bases between them. CDR1 is LNHNV and CDR2 is YYDKDF in the germline V gene (reference sequence). The CDR3 contains 23 residues. CDR3 in DNA: TGTGCCACCAGCAGAGATACGCCTGAGTCGGGAATAGGGATAGCGGTATACACAGATACGCAGTATTTT. It is translated as CATSRDTPESGIGIAVYTDTQYF.

A few counts support this clone. The chain has TRBV27 and TRBJ1-2; D might be TRBD1 (6 bases). V dropped 6 bases and J dropped 6 bases, with 17 bases sitting between them. Germline V gives CDR1 MNHEY, CDR2 SMNVEV (reference sequence). CDR3 length equals 14 residues. The CDR3 is CASSPGRGIHGYTF. CDR3 DNA sequence: TGTGCCAGCAGCCCGGGCAGGGGTATCCATGGCTACACCTTC.

The rearrangement uses TRBV6-1 and TRBJ1-2; D is unclear. This CDR3 comprises 12 residues. Looked up from germline, CDR1 is MNHNS and CDR2 is SASEGT. V was trimmed by 8 bases and J by 4 bases, leaving 11 bases between them. The CDR3 DNA sequence: TGTGCCAGCCGGACTTTTGGCTATGGCTACACCTTC. Its translation is CASRTFGYGYTF.

V usage is TRBV9 and J usage is TRBJ1-2, with D hard to call. V lost 5 bases and J lost 5, with 10 bases in between. Germline assignment: CDR1 SGDLS and CDR2 YYNGEE. This CDR3 spans 12 amino acids. The CDR3 DNA sequence: TGTGCCAGCAGTCTAAGTATTTATGGCTACACCTTC. This sequence encodes CASSLSIYGYTF.

J is TRBJ2-3 and V is TRBV5-4, with 9 bases aligning to TRBD2. With V trimmed by 1 base and J by 3 bases, 9 bases remained unmatched. CDR1 SGHNT and CDR2 YYREEE come from the germline V gene (reference sequence). This CDR3 region has 17 residues. CDR3 nucleotide sequence: TGTGCCAGCAGCTTGTATCTAGCGGGGTCACAAACAGATACGCAGTATTTT. Its protein product is CASSLYLAGSQTDTQYF.

V and J are TRBV18 and TRBJ1-5; 9 bases match TRBD1. V lost 5 bases, J lost 0 bases, and 11 bases stayed unmatched. Germline CDR1 KGHSH, CDR2 LQKENI. The CDR3 has 18 amino acids. CDR3 protein: CASSAPGQGIGSNQPQHF. For the CDR3, the DNA is TGTGCCAGCTCAGCTCCGGGACAGGGCATTGGTAGCAATCAGCCCCAGCATTTT.

The genes are TRBV5-4 and TRBJ2-3, with a tentative D call TRBD2 (6 bases). V lost 0 bases, J lost 0 bases, and 11 bases lay in between. Germline CDR1 SGHNT, CDR2 YYREEE (reference sequence). CDR3 length: 16 residues. DNA of the CDR3: TGTGCCAGCAGCTTGGGATTAGCGGAGAGCACAGATACGCAGTATTTT. It is translated as CASSLGLAESTDTQYF.

The chain links TRBV5-1 to TRBJ2-7; TRBD2 aligns across 11 bases. The V gene's germline CDR1 is SGHRS and CDR2 YFSETQ. With 2 bases clipped from V and 3 bases from J, the junction kept 7 bases outside the gene matches. The CDR3 is 16 residues long. In DNA form, the CDR3 reads TGCGCCAGCAGCTTTCTAGCGGGAGGACCGAGCTACGAGCAGTACTTC. Amino acid sequence: CASSFLAGGPSYEQYF.

This clone was detected a few times. Within the sample, other DNA sequences also encode this same CDR3. The V gene is TRBV27, the J gene TRBJ1-5; no reliable D call. The germline V gene has CDR1 MNHEY and CDR2 SMNVEV (reference sequence). Between the trimmed V and J ends, which lost 3 bases and 2 bases, there was a span of 5 bases. The CDR3 has 13 amino acids. The CDR3 DNA sequence: TGTGCCAGCAGTTTCCGAGGCAATCAGCCCCAGCATTTT. Its translation is CASSFRGNQPQHF.

The V and J genes are TRBV11-1 and TRBJ2-7; D is possibly TRBD2 (6 bases). The CDR3 totals 13 residues. V was clipped by 4 bases and J by 6 bases, with 13 bases between them. CDR1 SGHAT and CDR2 FQDESV come from the germline V gene (reference sequence). The CDR3 region has the DNA TGTGCCAGCAGCTCCCAGGGAGGTCGCGAGCAGTACTTC. It translates to CASSSQGGREQYF.

This chain joins TRBV6-1 and TRBJ2-2, with 9 bases identical to TRBD2. Germline-derived CDR1 and CDR2 are MNHNS and SASEGT. This CDR3 contains 15 residues. V shed 7 bases, J shed 5 bases, and the junction held 8 bases outside the gene matches. In DNA, the CDR3 is TGTGCCAGCATGAGGCTAGCGGGGACAACCGGGGAGCTGTTTTTT. It specifies CASMRLAGTTGELFF.

This sequence joins TRBV13 and TRBJ2-7; D not certain. The CDR3 has 13 residues. The germline V gene encodes CDR1 PRHDT and CDR2 FYEKMQ (reference sequence). Trimming left V 3 bases short and J 2 bases short, with 8 bases between. The CDR3 loop reads CASSLFPAYEQYF. The CDR3 region has the DNA TGTGCCAGCAGCTTGTTTCCCGCCTACGAGCAGTACTTC.

The chain couples TRBV4-2 to TRBJ1-4; the D gene is possibly TRBD1 (5 bases). V was pared by 3 bases and J by 3 bases, with 11 bases between. This CDR3 spans 15 amino acids. Germline V lookup: CDR1 LGHNA, CDR2 YNFKEQ. CDR3 loop: CASSHTRVANEKLFF. The CDR3 DNA is TGTGCCAGCAGCCATACCAGGGTGGCTAATGAAAAACTGTTTTTT.

The chain recombines TRBV7-9 with TRBJ1-1, with TRBD1 identical over 9 bases. The ends lost 5 bases at V and 5 bases at J; junction bases unmatched: 6. Germline V lookup: CDR1 SEHNR, CDR2 FQNEAQ (reference sequence). This CDR3 has 14 amino acids. CDR3 residues: CASSQQGAGTEAFF. The CDR3 DNA is TGTGCCAGCAGCCAACAGGGGGCAGGGACTGAAGCTTTCTTT.

The chain employs TRBV5-1 and TRBJ2-7; D ambiguous. V dropped 4 bases and J dropped 0 bases, with 14 bases sitting between them. Germline V gives CDR1 SGHRS, CDR2 YFSETQ. The CDR3 covers 15 residues. CDR3 nucleotide sequence: TGCGCCAGCAGCCTGTACTGGTTAATCTCCTACGAGCAGTACTTC. This translates into CASSLYWLISYEQYF.